This T cell receptor beta chain was identified during a study of glioma-infiltrating T cells after dendritic cell vaccination. Clones were read by immunoSEQ multiplex PCR, and TCRdb kept only the in-frame ones, dropping some. The sample includes 35,000 to 40,000 clones, 70% to 85% of them seen just once. The CDR3 loop spans 19 amino acids. The V gene end was trimmed by 0 bases and the J gene end by 0 bases; junction bases not matched to a gene: 12. The germline V gene has CDR1 SGHDN and CDR2 FVKESK. Sequencing was performed on blood, taken before dendritic cell vaccination. The chain uses TRBV14 and TRBJ2-7, with 9 bases identical to TRBD1. The sequence came from a human donor with glioblastoma. The CDR3 bases are TGTGCCAGCAGCCAAGACCCCATCCGTCGGACAGGGGTCTCCTACGAGCAGTACTTC. Amino acid sequence: CASSQDPIRRTGVSYEQYF.